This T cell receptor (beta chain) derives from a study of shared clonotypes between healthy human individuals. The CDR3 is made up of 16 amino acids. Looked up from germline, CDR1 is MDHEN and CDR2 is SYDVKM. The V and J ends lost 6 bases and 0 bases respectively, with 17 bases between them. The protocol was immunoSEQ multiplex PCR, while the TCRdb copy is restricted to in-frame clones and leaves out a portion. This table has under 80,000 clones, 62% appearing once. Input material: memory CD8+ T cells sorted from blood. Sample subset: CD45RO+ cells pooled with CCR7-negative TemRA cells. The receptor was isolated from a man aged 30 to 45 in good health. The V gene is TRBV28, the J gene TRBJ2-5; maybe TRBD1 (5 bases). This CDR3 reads CASSTISQVYQETQYF. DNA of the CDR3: TGTGCCAGCAGCACTATATCACAGGTGTACCAAGAGACCCAGTACTTC.